This passage covers 6 T cell receptor beta chains from one sample sequenced in a study of T cells in localized non-small cell lung cancer. TCRdb's copy holds only in-frame clones and misses some; the assay was immunoSEQ multiplex PCR. In the table there are fewer than 40,000 clones, just under 80% of which are singletons. The specimen comprised peripheral blood, sampled before any cancer treatment. These receptors all stem from a male donor aged 60 or over with stage II squamous cell lung carcinoma.

V and J are TRBV5-4 and TRBJ2-1; 9 bases are shared with TRBD2. Germline CDR1 reads SGHNT; CDR2 reads YYREEE (reference sequence). With 2 bases clipped from V and 0 bases from J, the junction kept 0 bases outside the gene matches. The CDR3 has 15 residues. In DNA form, the CDR3 reads TGTGCCAGCAGCTTTAGCGGGGGCTCCTACAATGAGCAGTTCTTC. Translated, it gives CASSFSGGSYNEQFF.

The rearrangement links TRBV2 to TRBJ2-3, with TRBD2 matching over 13 bases. Germline assignment: CDR1 SNHLY and CDR2 FYNNEI. Trimming removed 4 bases from V and 4 bases from J; junction bases left unmatched: 8. The CDR3 runs to 17 residues. The CDR3 nucleotides read TGTGCCAGCAGTGGACTAGCGGGGGGTGGTCCGTCAGATACGCAGTATTTT. Translated, it gives CASSGLAGGGPSDTQYF.

The chain links TRBV27 to TRBJ2-1, with a weak D call TRBD1 (6 bases). Germline CDR1 is MNHEY and CDR2 is SMNVEV (reference sequence). Deletions cut 2 bases from V and 13 bases from J, with 21 bases between. The CDR3 has 15 amino acids. This chain's CDR3 is CASSLVLQQGPPQFF. Written as DNA, the CDR3 is TGTGCCAGCAGTTTAGTACTTCAACAGGGACCTCCTCAGTTCTTC.

The genes are TRBV10-1 and TRBJ2-3; 14 bases align to TRBD2. In germline, CDR1 is WNHNN, CDR2 SYGVQD (reference sequence). V shed 6 bases and J 2 bases; nucleotides not matched to a gene: 13. The CDR3 consists of 19 residues. The CDR3 nucleotides read TGCGCCAGCAGCGGCCGACCGGGACTAGCGGGAGTATACACAGATACGCAGTATTTT. Translation: CASSGRPGLAGVYTDTQYF.

The CDR3 coding sequence is TGTGCCAGCAGTGAACCGACAGGTTACGGCTACACCTTC. It specifies CASSEPTGYGYTF. The chain is built from TRBV27 and TRBJ1-2, with TRBD1 as a possible D gene (6 bases). Germline V gene data show CDR1 as MNHEY and CDR2 as SMNVEV (reference sequence). V was trimmed by 5 bases and J by 8 bases, leaving 15 bases between them. The CDR3 runs 13 residues.

This clone was seen more than once but under ten times. Other DNA variants within this sample encode the same CDR3. The V gene is TRBV7-2, the J gene TRBJ2-7, with D possibly matching TRBD1 (6 bases). The CDR3 sequence is 11 residues long. The germline CDR1 and CDR2 sequences are SGHTA and FQGNSA. The ends were cut back, 5 bases at V and 4 bases at J, with 6 bases in the middle. The CDR3 region has the DNA TGTGCCAGCAGCGACAGGTACGAGCAGTACTTC. Protein: CASSDRYEQYF.